This TCR beta chain was sequenced during a study of blood T cell repertoires in COVID-19. For the study at large: Italy, Spain and the United States were the sources of the convalescent and acute COVID-19 samples.

Some clones are missing from TCRdb's copy, which holds only in-frame ones; the method was immunoSEQ multiplex PCR. The sample contains about 47,000 clones, approximately 85% of which appear only once. This CDR3 contains 14 residues. Trimming cost V 1 base and J 4 bases, with 10 bases left between them. The V gene's germline CDR1 is MNHNS and CDR2 SASEGT. Source material: peripheral blood. The origin of this receptor is an elderly woman with COVID-19, enrolled during active disease. The chain carries TRBV6-1 and TRBJ1-2; D is unclear. The chain's CDR3 is CASSEGSTGYGYTF. The CDR3 DNA reads TGTGCCAGCAGTGAAGGTAGCACGGGCTATGGCTACACCTTC.